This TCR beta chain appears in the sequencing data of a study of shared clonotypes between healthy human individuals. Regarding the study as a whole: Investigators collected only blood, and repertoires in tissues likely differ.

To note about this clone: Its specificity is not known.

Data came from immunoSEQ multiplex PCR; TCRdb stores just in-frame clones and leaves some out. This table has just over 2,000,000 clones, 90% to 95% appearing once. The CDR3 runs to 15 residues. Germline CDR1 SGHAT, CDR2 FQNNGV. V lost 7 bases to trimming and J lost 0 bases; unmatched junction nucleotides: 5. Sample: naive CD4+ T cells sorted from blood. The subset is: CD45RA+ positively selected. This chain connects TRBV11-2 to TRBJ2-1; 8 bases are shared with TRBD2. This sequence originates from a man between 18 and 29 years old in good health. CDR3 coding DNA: TGTGCCAGCACCCTAGCGGGCGGCTCCTACAATGAGCAGTTCTTC. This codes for CASTLAGGSYNEQFF.